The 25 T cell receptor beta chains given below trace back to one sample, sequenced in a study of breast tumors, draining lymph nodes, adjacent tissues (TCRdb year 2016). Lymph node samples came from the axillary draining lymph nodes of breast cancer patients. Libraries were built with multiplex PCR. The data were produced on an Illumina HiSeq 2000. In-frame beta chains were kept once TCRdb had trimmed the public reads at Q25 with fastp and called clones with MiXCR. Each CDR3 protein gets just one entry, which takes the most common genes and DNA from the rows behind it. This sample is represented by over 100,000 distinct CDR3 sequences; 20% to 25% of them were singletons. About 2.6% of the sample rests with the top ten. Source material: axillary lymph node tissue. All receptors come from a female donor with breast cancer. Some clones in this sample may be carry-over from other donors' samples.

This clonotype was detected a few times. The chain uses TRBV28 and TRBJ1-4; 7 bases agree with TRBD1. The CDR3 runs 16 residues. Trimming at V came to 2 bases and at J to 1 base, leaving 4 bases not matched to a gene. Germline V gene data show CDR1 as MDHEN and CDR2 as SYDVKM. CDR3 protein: CASSLGTGVTNEKLFF. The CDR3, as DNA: TGTGCCAGCAGTTTAGGCACAGGGGTAACTAATGAAAAACTGTTTTTT.

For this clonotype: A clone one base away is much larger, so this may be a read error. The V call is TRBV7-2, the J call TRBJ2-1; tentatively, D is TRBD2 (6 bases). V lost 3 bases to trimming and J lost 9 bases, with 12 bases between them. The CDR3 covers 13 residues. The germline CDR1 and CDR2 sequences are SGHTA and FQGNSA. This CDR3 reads CASSFPGEVEQFF. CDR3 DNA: TGTGCCAGCAGCTTCCCTGGGGAGGTTGAGCAGTTCTTC.

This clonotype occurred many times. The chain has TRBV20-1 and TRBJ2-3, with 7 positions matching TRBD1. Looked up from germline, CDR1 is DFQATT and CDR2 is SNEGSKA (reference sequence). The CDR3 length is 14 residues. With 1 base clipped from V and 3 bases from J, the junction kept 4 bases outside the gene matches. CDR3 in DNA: TGCAGTGCTAGAGCACAGGGGTCGACAGATACGCAGTATTTT. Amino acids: CSARAQGSTDTQYF.

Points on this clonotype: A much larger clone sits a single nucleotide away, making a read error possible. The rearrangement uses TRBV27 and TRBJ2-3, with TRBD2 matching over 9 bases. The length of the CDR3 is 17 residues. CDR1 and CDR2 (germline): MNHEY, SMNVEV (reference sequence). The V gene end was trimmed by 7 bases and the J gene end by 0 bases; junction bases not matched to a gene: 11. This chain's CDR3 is CASNSSLAGKSTDTQYF. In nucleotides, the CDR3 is TGTGCCAGCAATTCATCTCTAGCGGGAAAAAGCACAGATACGCAGTATTTT.

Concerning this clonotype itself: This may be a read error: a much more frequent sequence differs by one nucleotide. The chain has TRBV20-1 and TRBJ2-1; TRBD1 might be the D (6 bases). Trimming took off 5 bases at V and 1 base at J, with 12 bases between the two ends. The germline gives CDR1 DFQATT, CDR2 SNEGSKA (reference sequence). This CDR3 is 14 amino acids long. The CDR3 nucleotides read TGCAGTGCTTCACAGGGTTTTTCCTACAATGAGCAGTTCTTC. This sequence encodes CSASQGFSYNEQFF.

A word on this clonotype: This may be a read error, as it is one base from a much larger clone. This chain's CDR3 is CASSPLGVCGYTF. For the CDR3, the DNA is TGTGCCAGCAGCCCTCTCGGGGTCTGTGGCTACACCTTC. V and J are TRBV3-1 and TRBJ1-2; D is ambiguous. Germline V gene data show CDR1 as LGHDT and CDR2 as YNNKEL (reference sequence). Trimming removed 4 bases from V and 7 bases from J, with 13 bases in between. This CDR3 is built from 13 residues. Together with reference TRBV3-1 and TRBJ1-2, the CDR3 gives the full variable domain: DTAVSQTPKYLVTQMGNDKSIKCEQNLGHDTMYWYKQDSKKFLKIMFSYNNKELIINETVPNRFSPKSPDKAHLNLHINSLELGDSAVYFCASSPLGVCGYTFGSGTRLTVV.

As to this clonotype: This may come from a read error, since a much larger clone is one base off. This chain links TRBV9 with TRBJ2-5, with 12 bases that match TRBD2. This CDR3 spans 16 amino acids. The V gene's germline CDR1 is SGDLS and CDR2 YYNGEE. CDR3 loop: CAGSVPLAGGGETQYF. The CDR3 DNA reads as TGTGCCGGCAGCGTTCCACTAGCGGGAGGAGGGGAGACCCAGTACTTC.

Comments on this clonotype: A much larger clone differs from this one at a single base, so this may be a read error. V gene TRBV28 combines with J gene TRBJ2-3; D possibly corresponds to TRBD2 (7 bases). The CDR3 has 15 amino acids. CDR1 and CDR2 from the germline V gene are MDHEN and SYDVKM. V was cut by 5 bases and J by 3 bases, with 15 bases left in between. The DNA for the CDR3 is TGTGCCAGCAGTCGACGGGGGGCATGGACAGATACGCAGTATTTT. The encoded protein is CASSRRGAWTDTQYF.

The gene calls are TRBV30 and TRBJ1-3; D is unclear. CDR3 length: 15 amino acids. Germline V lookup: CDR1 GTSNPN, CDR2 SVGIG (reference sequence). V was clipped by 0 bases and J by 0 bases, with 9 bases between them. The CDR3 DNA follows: TGTGCCTGGAGTGTCGCCCGGTCCTCTGGAAACACCATATATTTT. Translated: CAWSVARSSGNTIYF.

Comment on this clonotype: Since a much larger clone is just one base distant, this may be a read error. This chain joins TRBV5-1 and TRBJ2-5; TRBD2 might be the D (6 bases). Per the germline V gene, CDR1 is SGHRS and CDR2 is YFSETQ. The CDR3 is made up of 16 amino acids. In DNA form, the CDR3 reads TGCGCCAGCGGCTTAGGGCGGGACTTCTACCAAGAGACCCAGTACTTC. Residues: CASGLGRDFYQETQYF.

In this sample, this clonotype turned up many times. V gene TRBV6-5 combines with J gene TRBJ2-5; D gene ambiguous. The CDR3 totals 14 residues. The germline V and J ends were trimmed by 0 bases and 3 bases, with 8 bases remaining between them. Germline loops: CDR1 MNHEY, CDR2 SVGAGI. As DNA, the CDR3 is TGTGCCAGCAGTTACTCGAGCTGGGAAGAGACCCAGTACTTC. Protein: CASSYSSWEETQYF.

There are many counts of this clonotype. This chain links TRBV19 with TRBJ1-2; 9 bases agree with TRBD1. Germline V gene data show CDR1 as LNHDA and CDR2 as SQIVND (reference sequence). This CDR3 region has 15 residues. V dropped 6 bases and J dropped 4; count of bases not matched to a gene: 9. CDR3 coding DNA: TGTGCCAGTAGGGCCACAGGGGGCGTCAGCTATGGCTACACCTTC. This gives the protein CASRATGGVSYGYTF.

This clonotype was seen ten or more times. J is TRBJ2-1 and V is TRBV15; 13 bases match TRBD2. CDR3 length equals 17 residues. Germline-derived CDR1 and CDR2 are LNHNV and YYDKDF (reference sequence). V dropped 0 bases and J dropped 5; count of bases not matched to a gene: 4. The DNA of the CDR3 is TGTGCCACCAGCAGAGACGGACTAGCGGGAGACAACAATGAGCAGTTCTTC. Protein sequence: CATSRDGLAGDNNEQFF. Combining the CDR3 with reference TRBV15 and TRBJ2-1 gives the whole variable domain DAMVIQNPRYQVTQFGKPVTLSCSQTLNHNVMYWYQQKSSQAPKLLFHYYDKDFNNEADTPDNFQSRRPNTSFCFLDIRSPGLGDTAMYLCATSRDGLAGDNNEQFFGPGTRLTVL.

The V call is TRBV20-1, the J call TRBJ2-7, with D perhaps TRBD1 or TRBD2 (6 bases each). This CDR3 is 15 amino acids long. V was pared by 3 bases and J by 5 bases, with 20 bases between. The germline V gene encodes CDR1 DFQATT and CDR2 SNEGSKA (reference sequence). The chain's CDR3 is CSASPFFGGTNEQYF. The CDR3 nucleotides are TGCAGTGCTAGTCCTTTCTTCGGCGGGACAAACGAGCAGTACTTC.

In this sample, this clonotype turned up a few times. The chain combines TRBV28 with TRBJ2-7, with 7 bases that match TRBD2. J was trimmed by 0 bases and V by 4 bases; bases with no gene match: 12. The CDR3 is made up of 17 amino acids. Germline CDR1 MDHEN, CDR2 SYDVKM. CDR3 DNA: TGTGCCAGCAGTTCCCCCCGGGGTAGCGGGTTCTCCTACGAGCAGTACTTC. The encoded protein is CASSSPRGSGFSYEQYF. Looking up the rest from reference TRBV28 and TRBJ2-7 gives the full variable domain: DVKVTQSSRYLVKRTGEKVFLECVQDMDHENMFWYRQDPGLGLRLIYFSYDVKMKEKGDIPEGYSVSREKKERFSLILESASTNQTSMYLCASSSPRGSGFSYEQYFGPGTRLTVT.

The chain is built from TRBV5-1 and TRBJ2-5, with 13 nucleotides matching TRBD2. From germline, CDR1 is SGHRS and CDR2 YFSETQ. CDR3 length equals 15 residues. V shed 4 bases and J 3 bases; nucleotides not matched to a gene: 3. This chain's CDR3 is CASSQLAGGEETQYF. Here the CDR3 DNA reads TGCGCCAGCAGCCAACTAGCGGGAGGGGAAGAGACCCAGTACTTC. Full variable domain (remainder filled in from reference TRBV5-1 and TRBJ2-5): KAGVTQTPRYLIKTRGQQVTLSCSPISGHRSVSWYQQTPGQGLQFLFEYFSETQRNKGNFPGRFSGRQFSNSRSEMNVSTLELGDSALYLCASSQLAGGEETQYFGPGTRLLVL.

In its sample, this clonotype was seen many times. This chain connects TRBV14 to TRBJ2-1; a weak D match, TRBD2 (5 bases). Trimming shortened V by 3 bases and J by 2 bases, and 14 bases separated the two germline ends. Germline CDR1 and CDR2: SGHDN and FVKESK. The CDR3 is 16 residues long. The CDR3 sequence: CASSQASGITYNEQFF. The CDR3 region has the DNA TGTGCCAGCAGCCAGGCTTCCGGGATCACCTACAATGAGCAGTTCTTC. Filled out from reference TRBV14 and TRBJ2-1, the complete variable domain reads EAGVTQFPSHSVIEKGQTVTLRCDPISGHDNLYWYRRVMGKEIKFLLHFVKESKQDESGMPNNRFLAERTGGTYSTLKVQPAELEDSGVYFCASSQASGITYNEQFFGPGTRLTVL.

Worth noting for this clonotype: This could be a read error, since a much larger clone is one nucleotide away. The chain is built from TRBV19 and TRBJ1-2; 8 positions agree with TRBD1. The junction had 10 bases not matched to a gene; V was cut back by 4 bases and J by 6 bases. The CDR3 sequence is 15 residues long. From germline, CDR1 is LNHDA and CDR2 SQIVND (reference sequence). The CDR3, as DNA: TGTGCCAGTAGTAACCAGGGGGCCTCTGAGCATGGCTACACCTTC. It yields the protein CASSNQGASEHGYTF.

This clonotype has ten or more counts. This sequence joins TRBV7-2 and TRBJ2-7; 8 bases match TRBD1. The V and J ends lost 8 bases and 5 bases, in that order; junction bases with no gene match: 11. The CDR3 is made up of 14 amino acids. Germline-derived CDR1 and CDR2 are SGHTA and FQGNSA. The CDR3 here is CASRERTGTHEQYF. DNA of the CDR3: TGTGCCAGCCGTGAAAGGACAGGGACCCACGAGCAGTACTTC.

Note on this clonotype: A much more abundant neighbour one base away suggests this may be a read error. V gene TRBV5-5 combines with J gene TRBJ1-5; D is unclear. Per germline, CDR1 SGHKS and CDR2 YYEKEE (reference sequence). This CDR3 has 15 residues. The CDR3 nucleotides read TGTGCCTGCAGCTTGGAGGGAAATAGCAATCAGCCCCAGCATTTT. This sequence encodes CACSLEGNSNQPQHF.

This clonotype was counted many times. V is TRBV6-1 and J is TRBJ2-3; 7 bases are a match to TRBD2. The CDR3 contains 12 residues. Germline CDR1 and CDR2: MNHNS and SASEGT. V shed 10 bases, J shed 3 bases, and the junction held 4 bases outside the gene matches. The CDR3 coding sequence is TGTGCCACCGGGGGAGGGACAGATACGCAGTATTTT. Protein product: CATGGGTDTQYF.

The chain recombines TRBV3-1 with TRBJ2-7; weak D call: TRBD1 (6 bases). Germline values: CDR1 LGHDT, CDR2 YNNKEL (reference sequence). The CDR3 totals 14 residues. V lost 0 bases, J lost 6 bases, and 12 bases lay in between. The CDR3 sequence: CASSQDDRSVEQYF. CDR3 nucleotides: TGTGCCAGCAGCCAAGACGACAGGTCTGTCGAGCAGTACTTC.

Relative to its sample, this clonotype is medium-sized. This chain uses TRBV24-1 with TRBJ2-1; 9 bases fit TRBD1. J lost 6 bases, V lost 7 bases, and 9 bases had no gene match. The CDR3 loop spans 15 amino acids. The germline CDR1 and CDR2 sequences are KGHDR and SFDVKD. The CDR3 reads CATRDGTGMGNEQFF. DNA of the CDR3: TGTGCCACCAGGGACGGGACAGGGATGGGCAATGAGCAGTTCTTC.

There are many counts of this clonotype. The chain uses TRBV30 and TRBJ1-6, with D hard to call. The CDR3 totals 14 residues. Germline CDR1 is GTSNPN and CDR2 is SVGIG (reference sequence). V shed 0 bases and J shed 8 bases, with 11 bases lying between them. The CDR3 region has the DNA TGTGCCTGGAGTGTAAGGGCGTACGATTCACCCCTCCACTTT. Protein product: CAWSVRAYDSPLHF.

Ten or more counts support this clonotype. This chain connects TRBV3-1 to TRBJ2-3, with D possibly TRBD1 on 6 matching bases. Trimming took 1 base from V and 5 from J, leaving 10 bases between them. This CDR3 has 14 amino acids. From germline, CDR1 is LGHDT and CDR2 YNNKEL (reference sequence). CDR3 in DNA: TGTGCCAGCAGCCAAGGTCAAGGGGGAGATACGCAGTATTTT. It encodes CASSQGQGGDTQYF.